A selection of T cell receptor beta chains follows, all from one sample in a study of T-cell reconstitution after alpha-beta-depleted transplantation in children. TCRdb analysed the PCR reads with MiXCR anew, one entry per CDR3 protein. Of about 74,000 distinct CDR3 sequences listed, roughly an eighth are singletons. This specimen was PBMCs, mostly from graft donor cells, taken 180 days after TCRalphabeta/CD19-depleted stem cell transplant. The receptors were sampled from a male patient under 10 years old who had a stem cell transplant for acute lymphoblastic leukemia, so the T cells may come from the graft donor. CDR3s include the opening cysteine and the closing phenylalanine or tryptophan. Where a row states a size, it is once, few, many or the class of an expanded clone; other rows omit it.

>TRBJ2-2|TRBV7-6|few
CASSLVRDRVPGELFF
>TRBJ2-7|TRBV10-3|NA
CAISESGRGFEQYF
>TRBJ1-5|TRBV6-5|few
CASSRGDQPQHF
>TRBJ2-3|TRBV5-1|NA
CASSFTGDPLGAQYF
>TRBJ2-5|TRBV7-8|NA
CASSSPRPVRWGAQYF
>TRBJ2-3|TRBV12-3/TRBV12-4|NA
CASGSLWGTQYF
>TRBJ2-2|TRBV9|NA
CASSVLAGSVTGELFF
>TRBJ1-2|TRBV29-1|NA
CSAWTGNYGYTF
>TRBJ2-2|TRBV29-1|NA
CSVGAGKKETGELFF
>TRBJ1-5|TRBV10-3|NA
CAISDGAGYSNQPQHF
>TRBJ2-7|TRBV28|NA
CASWDRDSYEQYF
>TRBJ2-3|TRBV6-5|few
CASSPSGYTQYF
>TRBJ2-3|TRBV10-2|many
CASSESTPDTQYF
>TRBJ1-2|TRBV4-2|few
CASSQADGPYGYTF
>TRBJ2-5|TRBV7-2|few
CASKLGWASGVQETQYF
>TRBJ1-4|TRBV20-1|NA
CSARGTGDEKLFF
>TRBJ1-2|TRBV9|NA
CASSVTRAGSYGYTF
>TRBJ1-6|TRBV27|NA
CASSFGFNSPLHF
>TRBJ1-2|TRBV5-1|NA
CASSSKTGHDLGNGYTF
>TRBJ1-1|TRBV5-1|few
CASSHPGTPNTEAFF
>TRBJ1-1|TRBV5-5|few
CASSLRPSPEAFF
>TRBJ1-6|TRBV7-2|NA
CASSRGWGFQGPRPDNSPLHF
>TRBJ2-1|TRBV9|NA
CASSPRTSATGEQFF
>TRBJ2-7|TRBV10-3|NA
CAIRVSTLDEQYF
>TRBJ2-7|TRBV7-9|few
CASSFGGRGEQYF
>TRBJ1-1|TRBV20-1|many
CSAPNRGDTEAFF
>TRBJ2-3|TRBV5-1|NA
CASSPRPDTQYF
>TRBJ2-3|TRBV4-3|NA
CASSRGGAAVTDTQYF
>TRBJ1-2|TRBV7-2|few
CASSLASGRARGYTF
>TRBJ2-1|TRBV12-3/TRBV12-4|NA
CASRLSSRDRNEQFF
>TRBJ1-5|TRBV7-8|few
CASSLQGSRSQPQHF
>TRBJ2-7|TRBV20-1|NA
CSATGTNYEQYF
>TRBJ2-3|TRBV7-6|NA
CASSFGQAPGDTQYF
>TRBJ2-1|TRBV7-7|NA
CASSLDGIHNEQFF
>TRBJ2-1|TRBV12-3/TRBV12-4|NA
CASSPTSGPYNEQFF
>TRBJ2-3|TRBV10-3|few
CAIRPRAGAPTDTQYF
>TRBJ2-3|TRBV7-2|NA
CASSLGASGTDTQYF
>TRBJ1-1|TRBV7-6|NA
CASSLGAGNGDTEAFF
>TRBJ1-2|TRBV12-3/TRBV12-4|NA
CASSSHYITNYGYTF
>TRBJ2-5|TRBV4-3|few
CASSQERGGTETQYF
>TRBJ2-7|TRBV7-9|many
CASSLPRAAYEQYF